These 3 T cell receptor beta chains share one sample of origin, sequenced in a study of blood T cells in healthy people across ages. The second PCR ran roughly 6 to 12 cycles with a sample-barcoded 5' primer and J-beta primers. TCRdb re-called the 5' RACE reads through MiXCR, storing one row per CDR3 protein. The sample gives 1.5 million to 1.8 million distinct CDR3 sequences, 35% to 45% of which show up once; around 4% is in the top ten. The sequenced sample was blood. Receptors originate from a woman between 18 and 30 years old in good health.

Concerning this clonotype: A junction boundary mismatches the germline segment, possibly from a read error. The rearrangement joins TRBV27 to TRBJ1-1; maybe TRBD1 (5 bases). CDR3 length: 14 amino acids. CDR1 and CDR2 (germline): MNHEY, SMNVEV (reference sequence). CDR3 nucleotide sequence: TGTGCCAGCAGGTTATGGGGGGGGAACACTGAAGCTTTCTTT. Amino acids: CASRLWGGNTEAFF.

This clonotype was seen a few times. An end of the junction differs from the germline gene, which may be a read error. V usage is TRBV7-7 and J usage is TRBJ2-1, with 11 positions matching TRBD2. The closer fit of TRBJ2-7 to the DNA end suggests the J call may be wrong. This CDR3 spans 15 amino acids. Germline V lookup: CDR1 SSHAT, CDR2 FNYEAQ (reference sequence). The CDR3 DNA is TGTGCTAGCAGCCAGACTAGCGGGGCATACAATGAGCAGTACTTC. Its protein product is CASSQTSGAYNEQYF.

This clonotype has only one observation. The chain employs TRBV25-1 and TRBJ2-2; 9 bases are shared with TRBD2. Germline V gives CDR1 MGHDK, CDR2 SYGVNS. V lost 4 bases to trimming and J lost 7 bases; unmatched junction nucleotides: 10. CDR3 size: 16 residues. DNA of the CDR3: TGTGCCAGCAGTGTCTTCGGCGGGAGGGCCATCGGGGAGCTGTTTTTT. As protein: CASSVFGGRAIGELFF.